Shown below are 14 T cell receptor beta chains from a single sample sequenced in a study of Graves' ophthalmopathy and Graves' hyperthyroidism listed by TCRdb under 2018. Data came from an Illumina HiSeq 2000. TCR beta CDR3 regions were amplified from RNA transcripts for repertoire sequencing. A first-round RT-PCR used HTBI primers with the Qiagen OneStep RT-PCR kit, followed by a second-round multiplex PCR, size selection and purification. TCRdb took the public reads, trimmed them with fastp at Q25, ran MiXCR for clone calling and kept in-frame beta chains. Rows are combined by CDR3 protein, so each entry shows the most common genes and DNA. The table for this sample lists more than 1,000,000 distinct CDR3 sequences; roughly two fifths of them were counted only once. The ten largest clones add up to around 10% of the sample. Sample: peripheral blood or thyroid tissue (not recorded which). These receptors all come from an adult man with Graves' hyperthyroidism.

This clonotype was counted at least ten times. This chain joins TRBV19 and TRBJ2-2; 7 bases line up with TRBD1. The CDR3 totals 13 residues. The trim removed 9 bases at V and 4 bases at J, leaving 5 bases unmatched. Germline values: CDR1 LNHDA, CDR2 SQIVND (reference sequence). In DNA, the CDR3 is TGTGCCAGCAGACAGGGTCCCACCGGGGAGCTGTTTTTT. Protein product: CASRQGPTGELFF.

This clonotype was observed a handful of times. The J gene is TRBJ1-5, the V gene TRBV7-2; TRBD1 matches at 7 bases. The CDR3 is 17 residues long. V lost 1 base and J lost 6; bases outside the gene matches: 12. The germline CDR1 and CDR2 sequences are SGHTA and FQGNSA. This CDR3 reads CASSLGRGTARGQPQHF. The CDR3 DNA reads TGTGCCAGCAGCTTAGGGAGGGGGACAGCGAGGGGTCAGCCCCAGCATTTT.

This clonotype has ten or more counts. The chain combines TRBV29-1 with TRBJ2-2; D remains unclear. V was shortened by 5 bases and J by 0 bases, with 10 bases between the two germline ends. The CDR3 extends over 14 amino acids. Germline CDR1 and CDR2: SQVTM and ANQGSEA. The CDR3 sequence is CSVHLSSNTGELFF. The CDR3 DNA follows: TGCAGCGTTCATTTAAGCTCGAACACCGGGGAGCTGTTTTTT.

The chain uses TRBV24-1 and TRBJ1-1; D gene unclear. The V end was cut by 7 bases, the J end by 0 bases, with 8 bases between. The CDR3 covers 13 residues. Germline V lookup: CDR1 KGHDR, CDR2 SFDVKD. The CDR3 nucleotides are TGTGCCACCAGCGAAAACTTGAACACTGAAGCTTTCTTT. Translated: CATSENLNTEAFF.

A few counts support this clonotype. V gene TRBV13 combines with J gene TRBJ2-7; D is perhaps TRBD1 or TRBD2 (5 bases each). Per germline, CDR1 PRHDT and CDR2 FYEKMQ (reference sequence). Trimming pared 5 bases from V and 6 bases from J, leaving 20 bases between. This CDR3 has 15 residues. This CDR3 reads CASSPSPQGRGEQYF. The CDR3 nucleotides read TGTGCCAGCAGCCCCTCTCCCCAGGGACGAGGCGAGCAGTACTTC.

This chain uses TRBV10-3 with TRBJ2-6; D might be TRBD1 (6 bases). Trimming removed 7 bases from V and 0 bases from J, with 10 bases in between. Germline V gene lookup returns CDR1 ENHRY and CDR2 SYGVKD. The CDR3 is 15 amino acids. The CDR3 DNA reads TGTGCCATCAAAACAGGGAGCTCTGGGGCCAACGTCCTGACTTTC. This gives the protein CAIKTGSSGANVLTF.

This clonotype occurred many times. V is TRBV20-1 and J is TRBJ2-7, with D tentatively TRBD2 (5 bases). V lost 2 bases to trimming and J lost 4 bases, with 9 bases between them. CDR1 is DFQATT and CDR2 is SNEGSKA in the germline V gene (reference sequence). This CDR3 is built from 12 residues. The CDR3 DNA is TGCAGTGCTAGAAGAGCGGAGTACGAGCAGTACTTC. Translated: CSARRAEYEQYF.

This clonotype was found many times. V is TRBV7-3 and J is TRBJ2-2; 7 nucleotides line up with TRBD2. From germline, CDR1 is SGHTA and CDR2 FQGTGA. This CDR3 region has 13 residues. The trim removed 8 bases at V and 5 bases at J, leaving 5 bases unmatched. The CDR3 spells CASRNSGTGELFF. The CDR3, as DNA: TGTGCCAGCCGAAATAGCGGGACCGGGGAGCTGTTTTTT.

The V gene is TRBV29-1, the J gene TRBJ2-2; the match to TRBD1 covers 9 bases. This CDR3 contains 14 residues. Germline V gene data show CDR1 as SQVTM and CDR2 as ANQGSEA. With V trimmed by 4 bases and J by 9 bases, 9 bases remained unmatched. This CDR3 reads CSVGTGVILRELFF. CDR3 coding DNA: TGCAGCGTTGGGACAGGGGTGATTCTACGGGAGCTGTTTTTT.

The DNA for the CDR3 is TGCGCCAGCAGCTCCCGACAGGGGCATAATGAAAAACTGTTTTTT. Translation gives CASSSRQGHNEKLFF. The chain uses TRBV5-1 and TRBJ1-4, with 8 bases that match TRBD1. V was pared by 3 bases and J by 4 bases, with 5 bases of the junction left unmatched. Germline CDR1 SGHRS, CDR2 YFSETQ. There are 15 residues in the CDR3. Full variable domain (rest looked up from reference TRBV5-1 and TRBJ1-4): KAGVTQTPRYLIKTRGQQVTLSCSPISGHRSVSWYQQTPGQGLQFLFEYFSETQRNKGNFPGRFSGRQFSNSRSEMNVSTLELGDSALYLCASSSRQGHNEKLFFGSGTQLSVL.

V gene TRBV7-3 combines with J gene TRBJ2-2; D perhaps matches TRBD1 (6 bases). V gave up 5 bases and J gave up 8 bases, with 21 bases separating them. The CDR3 has 16 residues. In germline, CDR1 is SGHTA, CDR2 FQGTGA. CDR3 region: CASSPYGTLKSGELFF. As DNA, the CDR3 is TGTGCCAGCAGCCCCTACGGGACACTGAAGTCGGGGGAGCTGTTTTTT. The full variable domain, completed using reference TRBV7-3 and TRBJ2-2, is GAGVSQTPSNKVTEKGKYVELRCDPISGHTALYWYRQSLGQGPEFLIYFQGTGAADDSGLPNDRFFAVRPEGSVSTLKIQRTERGDSAVYLCASSPYGTLKSGELFFGEGSRLTVL.

The V gene is TRBV4-3, the J gene TRBJ1-3; 7 bases line up with TRBD1. Germline CDR1 reads LGHNA; CDR2 reads YSLEER. Losses at the gene ends were 0 bases for V and 0 bases for J; bases not matched to a gene: 5. This CDR3 contains 17 residues. CDR3 sequence: CASSQDGQAYSGNTIYF. Written as DNA, the CDR3 is TGCGCCAGCAGCCAAGACGGACAGGCCTACTCTGGAAACACCATATATTTT.

This clonotype was seen at least ten times. V gene TRBV29-1 combines with J gene TRBJ2-2; 10 positions agree with TRBD2. Germline CDR1 and CDR2: SQVTM and ANQGSEA. The CDR3 runs 14 residues. The V gene end was trimmed by 7 bases and the J gene end by 3 bases; junction bases not matched to a gene: 5. The CDR3 nucleotides are TGCAGCGCCGGAGCGGGGGGGCACACCGGGGAGCTGTTTTTT. This encodes CSAGAGGHTGELFF.

This chain links TRBV29-1 with TRBJ1-2, with 7 bases aligning to TRBD1. This CDR3 spans 13 amino acids. CDR1 is SQVTM, CDR2 ANQGSEA, per germline. V shed 4 bases, J shed 7 bases, and the junction held 9 bases outside the gene matches. The CDR3 sequence: CSVARDSPSGYTF. The DNA for the CDR3 is TGCAGCGTTGCCCGGGACAGTCCCTCTGGCTACACCTTC.